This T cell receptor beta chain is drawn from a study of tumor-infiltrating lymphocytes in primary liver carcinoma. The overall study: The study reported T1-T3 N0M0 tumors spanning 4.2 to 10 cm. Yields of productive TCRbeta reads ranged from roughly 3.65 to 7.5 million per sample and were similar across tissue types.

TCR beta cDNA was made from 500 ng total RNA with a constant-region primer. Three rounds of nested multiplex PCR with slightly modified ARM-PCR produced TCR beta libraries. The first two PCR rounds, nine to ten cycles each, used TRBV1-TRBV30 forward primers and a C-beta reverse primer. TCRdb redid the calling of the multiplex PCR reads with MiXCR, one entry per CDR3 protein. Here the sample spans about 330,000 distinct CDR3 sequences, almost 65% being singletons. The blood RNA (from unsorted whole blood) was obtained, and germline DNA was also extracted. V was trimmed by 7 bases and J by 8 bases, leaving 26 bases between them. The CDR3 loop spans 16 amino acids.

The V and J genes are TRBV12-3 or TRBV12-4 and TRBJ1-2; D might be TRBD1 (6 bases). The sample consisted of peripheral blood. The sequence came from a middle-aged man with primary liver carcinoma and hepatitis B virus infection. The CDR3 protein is CASIPNLPGQQRGYTF. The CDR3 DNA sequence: TGTGCCAGCATTCCAAACCTACCGGGACAACAGAGGGGCTACACCTTC.